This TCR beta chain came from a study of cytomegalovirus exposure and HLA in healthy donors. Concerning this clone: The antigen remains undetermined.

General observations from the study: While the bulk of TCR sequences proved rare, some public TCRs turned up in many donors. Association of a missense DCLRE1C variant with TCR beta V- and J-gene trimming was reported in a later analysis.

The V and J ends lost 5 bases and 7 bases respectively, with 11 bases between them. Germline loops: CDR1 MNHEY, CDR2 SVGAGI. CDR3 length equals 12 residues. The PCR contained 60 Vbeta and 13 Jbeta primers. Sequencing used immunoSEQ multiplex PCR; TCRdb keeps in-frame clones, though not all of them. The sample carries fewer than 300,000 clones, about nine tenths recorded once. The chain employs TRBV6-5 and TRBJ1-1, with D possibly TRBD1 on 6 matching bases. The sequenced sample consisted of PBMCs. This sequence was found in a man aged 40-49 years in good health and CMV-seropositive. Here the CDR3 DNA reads TGTGCCAGCAGTAGAGGACAGTATGAAGCTTTCTTT. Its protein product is CASSRGQYEAFF.